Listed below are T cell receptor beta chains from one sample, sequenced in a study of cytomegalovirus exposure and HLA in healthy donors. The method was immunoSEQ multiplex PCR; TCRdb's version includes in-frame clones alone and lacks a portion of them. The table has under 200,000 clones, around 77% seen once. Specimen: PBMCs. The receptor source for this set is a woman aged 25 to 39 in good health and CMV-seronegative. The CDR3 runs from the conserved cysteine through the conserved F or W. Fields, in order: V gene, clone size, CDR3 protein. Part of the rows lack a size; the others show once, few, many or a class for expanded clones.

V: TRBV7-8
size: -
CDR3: CASSLDRGTEAFF

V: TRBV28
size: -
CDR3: CASSLAGVEGNTIYF

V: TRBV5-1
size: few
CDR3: CASSLGTVYGYTF

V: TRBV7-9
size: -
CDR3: CASSPAGLGTEAFF

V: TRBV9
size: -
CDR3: CASSVDGDYGYTF

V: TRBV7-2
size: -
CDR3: CASSSRTGGVEAFF

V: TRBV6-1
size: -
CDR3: CASSVSSGVYHEQFF

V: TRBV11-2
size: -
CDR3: CASSNRLSEPQEGGYTF

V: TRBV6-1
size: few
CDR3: CASRGLTISYEQYF

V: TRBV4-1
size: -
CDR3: CASGYGGGALGANVLTF

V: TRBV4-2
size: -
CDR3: CASSRPGLTNEKLFF

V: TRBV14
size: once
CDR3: CASSQDVRNYGYTF

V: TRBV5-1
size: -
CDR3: CASSLAADRETEAFF

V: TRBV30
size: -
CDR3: CAWSAPAGEQFF

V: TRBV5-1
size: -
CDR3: CASSLFPGNNQPQHF

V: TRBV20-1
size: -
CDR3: CSPERGDTQYF

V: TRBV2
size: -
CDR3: CASSPRTGGAYNEQFF

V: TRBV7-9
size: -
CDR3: CASSVQGVANEKLFF

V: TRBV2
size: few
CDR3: CASSEYPGAMNTEAFF

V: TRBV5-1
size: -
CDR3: CASSLRGGDGEKLFF

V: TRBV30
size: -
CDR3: CASHRITNTGELFF

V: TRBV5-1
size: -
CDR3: CASSLLPPGQGAYEQYF

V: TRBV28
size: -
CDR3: CASSFGEGFSYEQYF

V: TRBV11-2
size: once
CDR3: CASSPLAGSTDTQYF

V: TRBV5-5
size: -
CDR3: CASSLLSNQPQHF

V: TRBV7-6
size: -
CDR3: CASTRPGGLAGELFF

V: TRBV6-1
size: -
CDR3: CASSEGLAGVPEGDEQFF

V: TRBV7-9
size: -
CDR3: CASSLVGKGTNVLTF

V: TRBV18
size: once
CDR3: CASSPGQGVTEQYF

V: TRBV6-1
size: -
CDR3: CASSEVGSPLAGGLLDTQYF

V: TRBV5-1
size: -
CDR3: CASSSGYLNTEAFF

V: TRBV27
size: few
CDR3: CASSPLGAGEGREAFF

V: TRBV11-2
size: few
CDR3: CASTIQGGTTQYF

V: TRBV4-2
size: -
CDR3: CASSSLAGGPDTQYF

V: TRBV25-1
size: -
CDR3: CASSSREQFF

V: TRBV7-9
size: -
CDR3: CASSLVAGGSPLHF

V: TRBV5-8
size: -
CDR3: CASSLFRGITEAFF

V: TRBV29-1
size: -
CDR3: CSVERASGTDTQYF

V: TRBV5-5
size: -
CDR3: CASRLDRRFSGANVLTF

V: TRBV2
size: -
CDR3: CASTRGVPGQGFLVNTEAFF

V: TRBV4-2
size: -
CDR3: CASSPTGGQVDTQYF

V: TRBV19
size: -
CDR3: CASSIDGRTVFHF

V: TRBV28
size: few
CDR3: CASTSGGSDGNTIYF

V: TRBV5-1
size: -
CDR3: CASSLGDRGGTEAFF

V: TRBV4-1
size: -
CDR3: CASSLANKGNEQFF

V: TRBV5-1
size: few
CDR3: CASSLRAGVNTGELFF